These 31 T cell receptor beta chains share one sample of origin, sequenced in a study of blood T cell repertoires in COVID-19. The table came from immunoSEQ multiplex PCR; TCRdb's copy has only in-frame clones and leaves some out. Altogether 80,000 to 95,000 clones are present, more than 75% being singletons, with the ten largest covering 14%. The sequenced material came from peripheral blood. These receptors were taken from a woman aged 70-85 years with acute or convalescent COVID-19.

The chain links TRBV19 to TRBJ1-1; 9 bases agree with TRBD1. There are 15 residues in the CDR3. V dropped 5 bases and J dropped 5; count of bases not matched to a gene: 9. Germline CDR1 and CDR2: LNHDA and SQIVND (reference sequence). In DNA, the CDR3 is TGTGCCAGTAGTCTTATGGGGACAGGGAAGACTGAAGCTTTCTTT. Protein sequence: CASSLMGTGKTEAFF.

The CDR3 loop is CASSLEGAPNSPLHF. CDR3 in DNA: TGTGCCAGCAGCTTAGAGGGGGCCCCTAATTCACCCCTCCACTTT. The rearrangement joins TRBV7-9 to TRBJ1-6, with 7 bases lining up with TRBD1. The germline CDR1 and CDR2 sequences are SEHNR and FQNEAQ (reference sequence). The length of the CDR3 is 15 residues. The ends lost 1 base at V and 6 bases at J; junction bases unmatched: 3.

V usage is TRBV4-3 and J usage is TRBJ2-7; D is ambiguous. This CDR3 has 15 residues. Germline V gene data show CDR1 as LGHNA and CDR2 as YSLEER. V lost 0 bases to trimming and J lost 3 bases, with 12 bases between them. CDR3 loop: CASSQETSPLYEQYV. CDR3 bases: TGCGCCAGCAGCCAAGAAACGAGCCCGCTCTACGAGCAGTACGTC.

The rearrangement joins TRBV18 to TRBJ2-5, with D unresolved. Germline V lookup: CDR1 KGHSH, CDR2 LQKENI. V was cut by 4 bases and J by 1 base, with 7 bases left in between. This CDR3 spans 13 amino acids. In DNA, the CDR3 is TGTGCCAGCTCACTTCAGGTCCAAGAGACCCAGTACTTC. Its translation: CASSLQVQETQYF.

The chain employs TRBV5-1 and TRBJ2-5; a weak D match, TRBD1 (7 bases). V was clipped by 4 bases and J by 4 bases, with 14 bases between them. The CDR3 is 14 amino acids. Germline-derived CDR1 and CDR2 are SGHRS and YFSETQ. CDR3 protein: CASSQGGLTETQYF. CDR3 nucleotide sequence: TGCGCCAGCAGCCAGGGGGGCCTCACAGAGACCCAGTACTTC.

This sequence joins TRBV24-1 and TRBJ2-1; 8 nucleotides line up with TRBD2. V dropped 7 bases and J dropped 7; count of bases not matched to a gene: 11. The germline V gene has CDR1 KGHDR and CDR2 SFDVKD. The CDR3 is made up of 15 amino acids. CDR3 in amino acids: CATRAPGGAQNEQFF. The CDR3 nucleotides read TGTGCCACCAGGGCCCCGGGGGGGGCCCAGAATGAGCAGTTCTTC.

The genes are TRBV7-2 and TRBJ2-4; 12 positions agree with TRBD1. J was trimmed by 1 base and V by 2 bases; bases with no gene match: 3. CDR1 SGHTA and CDR2 FQGNSA come from the germline V gene. The length of the CDR3 is 17 residues. CDR3: CASSLSGQGAAKNIQYF. Here the CDR3 DNA reads TGTGCCAGCAGCTTATCGGGACAGGGGGCTGCCAAAAACATTCAGTACTTC.

The chain couples TRBV11-3 to TRBJ2-5; D is possibly TRBD2 (6 bases). V was pared by 2 bases and J by 2 bases, with 9 bases between. The CDR3 extends over 14 amino acids. Germline-derived CDR1 and CDR2 are SGHNT and YENEEA. The CDR3 bases are TGTGCCAGCAGCTTACGTGGGGGGCAAGAGACCCAGTACTTC. Its translation: CASSLRGGQETQYF.

The chain recombines TRBV2 with TRBJ1-2, with a weak D call TRBD1 (5 bases). With 1 base removed from V and 4 bases from J, the gap between germline ends came to 10 bases. Germline lookup yields CDR1 SNHLY and CDR2 FYNNEI. There are 14 residues in the CDR3. The chain's CDR3 is CASSEGGEIYGYTF. CDR3 nucleotides: TGTGCCAGCAGTGAAGGGGGCGAGATCTATGGCTACACCTTC.

The gene calls are TRBV13 and TRBJ1-6, with D perhaps TRBD1 (6 bases). CDR3 length: 16 residues. Looked up from germline, CDR1 is PRHDT and CDR2 is FYEKMQ (reference sequence). The V gene lost 0 bases and the J gene lost 0 bases, with 6 bases spanning the gap. The CDR3 reads CASSLGQGSYNSPLHF. The CDR3 nucleotides read TGTGCCAGCAGCTTAGGACAGGGCTCCTATAATTCACCCCTCCACTTT.

This chain uses TRBV19 with TRBJ2-2; TRBD1 agrees at 7 bases. CDR1 LNHDA and CDR2 SQIVND come from the germline V gene (reference sequence). The V gene end was trimmed by 7 bases and the J gene end by 5 bases; junction bases not matched to a gene: 7. The CDR3 covers 14 residues. DNA for the CDR3: TGTGCCAGTACGGACAGGCTCCTGACCGGGGAGCTGTTTTTT. It is translated as CASTDRLLTGELFF. The full variable domain, completed using reference TRBV19 and TRBJ2-2, is DGGITQSPKYLFRKEGQNVTLSCEQNLNHDAMYWYRQDPGQGLRLIYYSQIVNDFQKGDIAEGYSVSREKKESFPLTVTSAQKNPTAFYLCASTDRLLTGELFFGEGSRLTVL.

The V and J genes are TRBV27 and TRBJ1-2; no definite D call. Germline V gives CDR1 MNHEY, CDR2 SMNVEV (reference sequence). The V end lost 6 bases, the J end lost 4 bases, and 21 bases lay between the germline ends. The CDR3 extends over 16 amino acids. As DNA, the CDR3 is TGTGCCAGCAGCCCGGAGTGGGTGGTCGGGTTCTATGGCTACACCTTC. It translates to CASSPEWVVGFYGYTF.

The genes are TRBV6-5 and TRBJ1-3, with 9 bases lining up with TRBD1. This CDR3 is built from 15 residues. Per germline, CDR1 MNHEY and CDR2 SVGAGI. V gave up 4 bases and J gave up 2 bases; unmatched junction bases: 3. The CDR3 DNA reads as TGTGCCAGCAGTTCGAGACAGGGGGCTGGAAACACCATATATTTT. Translation: CASSSRQGAGNTIYF.

This chain joins TRBV19 and TRBJ2-2, with TRBD2 matching 8 bases. CDR3 length: 16 amino acids. Germline CDR1 LNHDA, CDR2 SQIVND (reference sequence). Germline trimming cut 6 bases from V and 3 bases from J; bases unmatched to any gene: 9. The CDR3 sequence: CASRGTRSGDTGELFF. CDR3 in DNA: TGTGCCAGTAGGGGGACTAGGTCGGGGGACACCGGGGAGCTGTTTTTT.

The chain uses TRBV2 and TRBJ2-3; possible D gene TRBD1, 6 bases. Trimming took off 8 bases at V and 2 bases at J, with 11 bases between the two ends. The CDR3 runs 13 residues. Germline lookup yields CDR1 SNHLY and CDR2 FYNNEI. For the CDR3, the DNA is TGTGCCAGCGGCTGGACAGACACAGATACGCAGTATTTT. This sequence encodes CASGWTDTDTQYF.

This chain joins TRBV25-1 and TRBJ2-7; 11 bases fit TRBD1. The V segment lost 4 bases and the J segment 7 bases; nucleotides outside the gene matches: 9. Germline CDR1 reads MGHDK; CDR2 reads SYGVNS. The CDR3 loop spans 15 amino acids. The CDR3: CASSGEDRGRGEQYV. CDR3 DNA: TGTGCCAGCAGTGGGGAGGACAGGGGGCGCGGGGAGCAGTACGTC.

The rearrangement uses TRBV12-2 and TRBJ2-7; TRBD2 is the table's D call, not checked against the DNA. TRBV12-2 is designated a pseudogene. The CDR3 sequence is 20 residues long. CDR3 protein: CASRSPGGLAGGNITYEQYV. The CDR3 nucleotides are TGTGCAAGTCGCTCCCCAGGGGGGCTAGCGGGGGGAAACATTACCTACGAGCAGTACGTC.

J is TRBJ1-3 and V is TRBV29-1, with D uncertain. CDR3 length: 12 amino acids. V gave up 4 bases and J gave up 3 bases, with 7 bases separating them. Germline V CDR1 and CDR2: SQVTM, ANQGSEA. The CDR3 nucleotides read TGCAGCGTTGCCGCAGGTGGAAACACCATATATTTT. Protein sequence: CSVAAGGNTIYF.

This rearrangement joins TRBV7-8 to TRBJ2-2; tentatively, D is TRBD1 (6 bases). The CDR3 extends over 17 amino acids. V was shortened by 1 base and J by 4 bases, with 16 bases between the two germline ends. The germline V gene encodes CDR1 SGHVS and CDR2 FQNEAQ. CDR3 in amino acids: CASSLEETGLGTGELFF. CDR3 in DNA: TGTGCCAGCAGCTTAGAGGAAACAGGGTTAGGCACCGGGGAGCTGTTTTTT.

This chain connects TRBV24-1 to TRBJ1-5; D might be TRBD1 (5 bases). Looked up from germline, CDR1 is KGHDR and CDR2 is SFDVKD. V was pared by 5 bases and J by 8 bases, with 12 bases between. This CDR3 contains 13 residues. The CDR3 DNA reads TGTGCCACCAGTGGTGGGGGGTCCGAGCCCCAGCATTTT. Its translation: CATSGGGSEPQHF.

The chain is built from TRBV12-5 and TRBJ1-5, with 9 bases aligning to TRBD1. V was pared by 1 base and J by 7 bases, with 14 bases of the junction left unmatched. In germline, CDR1 is LGHNT, CDR2 FRNRAP. The CDR3 has 18 amino acids. This CDR3 reads CASGLDSGTGWMIQPQHF. The CDR3, as DNA: TGTGCTAGTGGTTTGGATTCCGGGACAGGGTGGATGATACAGCCCCAGCATTTT.

The V gene is TRBV21-1, the J gene TRBJ1-1. TRBV21-1 is an annotated pseudogene. The CDR3 contains 11 residues. CDR3 loop: CASSMNTEAFF. As DNA, the CDR3 is TGTGCCAGCAGTATGAACACTGAAGCTTTCTTT.

The chain links TRBV6-6 to TRBJ1-3; D is undetermined. V was trimmed by 1 base and J by 0 bases, leaving 10 bases between them. There are 16 residues in the CDR3. Germline CDR1 MNHNY, CDR2 SVGAGI (reference sequence). CDR3 coding DNA: TGTGCCAGCAGTTACTTTGCGTCGAGCTCTGGAAACACCATATATTTT. It specifies CASSYFASSSGNTIYF.

This clone was counted a single time. V gene TRBV7-9 combines with J gene TRBJ2-5, with D perhaps matching TRBD2 (6 bases). The CDR3 contains 13 residues. Deletions cut 5 bases from V and 3 bases from J, with 10 bases between. Germline CDR1 SEHNR, CDR2 FQNEAQ (reference sequence). DNA for the CDR3: TGTGCCAGCAGCCCCCGGGAGAAAGAGACCCAGTACTTC. Protein: CASSPREKETQYF.

The CDR3 loop is CASSLTVNSNQPQHF. The CDR3 coding sequence is TGTGCCAGCAGCTTGACAGTGAATAGCAATCAGCCCCAGCATTTT. The chain carries TRBV2 and TRBJ1-5, with TRBD1 as a possible D gene (5 bases). In germline, CDR1 is SNHLY, CDR2 FYNNEI. V was clipped by 6 bases and J by 0 bases, with 12 bases between them. The CDR3 is made up of 15 amino acids.

The chain carries TRBV19 and TRBJ2-1; the match to TRBD2 covers 15 bases. The CDR3 is 15 amino acids. V dropped 4 bases and J dropped 9; count of bases not matched to a gene: 4. Germline V lookup: CDR1 LNHDA, CDR2 SQIVND (reference sequence). This chain's CDR3 is CASSRGLAGGSEQFF. For the CDR3, the DNA is TGTGCCAGTAGTAGGGGACTAGCGGGGGGATCTGAGCAGTTCTTC.

This clone was seen more than once but under ten times. The J gene is TRBJ2-3, the V gene TRBV6-5, with a weak D call TRBD2 (5 bases). This CDR3 region has 14 residues. In germline, CDR1 is MNHEY, CDR2 SVGAGI. Trimming removed 5 bases from V and 4 bases from J, with 13 bases in between. The CDR3 sequence is CASSQTRPSDTQYF. The CDR3 DNA reads TGTGCCAGCAGTCAAACTAGGCCGTCAGATACGCAGTATTTT.

Only a few counts were recorded for this clone. The gene calls are TRBV3-1 (or the pseudogene TRBV3-2) and TRBJ2-3; TRBD2 is a possible D gene (5 bases). The V end was cut by 0 bases, the J end by 10 bases, with 11 bases between. Germline CDR1 is LGHDT and CDR2 is YNNKEL (reference sequence). The CDR3 has 13 amino acids. In DNA form, the CDR3 reads TGTGCCAGCAGCCAAGATGTGAGGAGGCCGCAGTATTTT. Its translation: CASSQDVRRPQYF.

The CDR3 DNA is TGTGCCAGCTCACCACTGCCGGCCGGGACAGGGAACACCGGGGAGCTGTTTTTT. Protein product: CASSPLPAGTGNTGELFF. V is TRBV18 and J is TRBJ2-2, with TRBD1 matching over 8 bases. V lost 1 base to trimming and J lost 1 base; unmatched junction nucleotides: 8. From germline, CDR1 is KGHSH and CDR2 LQKENI. The CDR3 extends over 18 amino acids.

The CDR3 spells CASSLNHAGGYTF. The CDR3 nucleotides read TGTGCCAGCAGTTTAAACCATGCAGGCGGCTACACCTTC. The chain joins TRBV27 to TRBJ1-2; D unclear. The length of the CDR3 is 13 residues. Between the trimmed V and J ends, which lost 2 bases and 8 bases, there was a span of 12 bases. Per the germline V gene, CDR1 is MNHEY and CDR2 is SMNVEV (reference sequence).

V and J are TRBV28 and TRBJ1-2; 8 nucleotides match TRBD1. This CDR3 has 14 residues. Per the germline V gene, CDR1 is MDHEN and CDR2 is SYDVKM. Unmatched junction bases numbered 9, after V lost 7 bases and J lost 5 bases. The CDR3 loop reads CASTPRTGTYGYTF. The CDR3 nucleotides are TGTGCCAGCACCCCCAGGACAGGGACTTATGGCTACACCTTC.